These 24 T cell receptor beta chains originate from one sample sequenced in a study of early T cells in non-severe SARS-CoV-2 infection. From the 5' RACE reads, TCRdb called clonotypes with MiXCR, one entry per CDR3 protein. This table holds about 80,000 distinct CDR3 sequences, more than 10% found once. The sequencing sample was made of whole blood. Receptors were obtained from an adult who was a healthcare worker with PCR-confirmed SARS-CoV-2 infection or an uninfected control (not recorded which).

This clonotype was counted many times. The DNA for the CDR3 is TGTGCCAGCAGTTCCTGGGACGGCTCCTACGAGCAGTACTTC. This codes for CASSSWDGSYEQYF. V gene TRBV27 combines with J gene TRBJ2-7; D possibly matches TRBD1 or TRBD2 (5 bases each). Trimming pared 4 bases from V and 0 bases from J, leaving 10 bases between. The CDR3 covers 14 residues. Germline-derived CDR1 and CDR2 are MNHEY and SMNVEV (reference sequence).

The rearrangement joins TRBV29-1 to TRBJ2-1, with D maybe TRBD1 (6 bases). The V and J ends lost 3 bases and 1 base respectively, with 22 bases between them. This CDR3 contains 18 residues. Germline CDR1 reads SQVTM; CDR2 reads ANQGSEA. The CDR3 spells CSVEGASWLGVSYNEQFF. The CDR3 DNA sequence: TGCAGCGTTGAGGGGGCAAGTTGGCTAGGTGTTTCCTACAATGAGCAGTTCTTC.

The chain recombines TRBV9 with TRBJ2-1; 8 bases align to TRBD2. V lost 0 bases to trimming and J lost 10 bases; unmatched junction nucleotides: 6. Germline loops: CDR1 SGDLS, CDR2 YYNGEE. CDR3 size: 14 residues. The CDR3 DNA sequence: TGTGCCAGCAGCGTAGATCCGGGAGGGAGGGAGCAGTTCTTC. Translation: CASSVDPGGREQFF.

The chain combines TRBV18 with TRBJ1-2; D gene unclear. Trimming removed 8 bases at V and 3 bases at J, with 16 bases between. The CDR3 spans 14 residues. Per the germline V gene, CDR1 is KGHSH and CDR2 is LQKENI. CDR3 nucleotides: TGTGCCAGCCGGCCCCGTTCGATTGACTATGGCTACACCTTC. Translating it yields CASRPRSIDYGYTF.

The chain links TRBV2 to TRBJ2-1, with D hard to call. Germline V gives CDR1 SNHLY, CDR2 FYNNEI. The length of the CDR3 is 13 residues. The germline V and J ends were trimmed by 5 bases and 7 bases, with 12 bases remaining between them. This CDR3 is CASSNHPLNEQFF. CDR3 coding DNA: TGTGCCAGCAGTAACCACCCACTTAATGAGCAGTTCTTC.

The chain couples TRBV28 to TRBJ1-1; TRBD1 might be the D (5 bases). V was clipped by 6 bases and J by 5 bases, with 7 bases between them. From germline, CDR1 is MDHEN and CDR2 SYDVKM. The CDR3 runs to 11 residues. CDR3 in DNA: TGTGCCAGCAGGGAGGGGACTGAAGCTTTCTTT. Encoded protein: CASREGTEAFF.

In this sample, this clonotype turned up a few times. The chain carries TRBV5-1 and TRBJ1-5, with D hard to call. The germline CDR1 and CDR2 sequences are SGHRS and YFSETQ. The CDR3 sequence is 15 residues long. The ends were cut back, 0 bases at V and 3 bases at J, with 10 bases in the middle. DNA of the CDR3: TGCGCCAGCAGCTTGGGGGAGGGCGACAATCAGCCCCAGCATTTT. Protein product: CASSLGEGDNQPQHF.

This clonotype was counted between two and nine times. This chain uses TRBV7-9 with TRBJ1-2; 10 bases agree with TRBD1. J gave up 7 bases and V 5 bases, and 13 bases lay outside the gene matches. CDR3 length equals 16 residues. Germline values: CDR1 SEHNR, CDR2 FQNEAQ (reference sequence). CDR3 coding DNA: TGTGCCAGCAGCCCGGACAGGGGGATTTTAATCGGTGGCTACACCTTC. Amino acid sequence: CASSPDRGILIGGYTF.

The table lists this clonotype with a few counts. The rearrangement joins TRBV11-2 to TRBJ2-4; 8 bases line up with TRBD1. The length of the CDR3 is 15 residues. From germline, CDR1 is SGHAT and CDR2 FQNNGV. The V segment lost 6 bases and the J segment 4 bases; nucleotides outside the gene matches: 8. The CDR3, as DNA: TGTGCCAGCAGTTCCCAAGGACAGGGAAAAAACATTCAGTACTTC. It codes for CASSSQGQGKNIQYF.

V gene TRBV3-1 combines with J gene TRBJ2-7; possible D gene TRBD1, 5 bases. CDR1 is LGHDT and CDR2 is YNNKEL in the germline V gene (reference sequence). This CDR3 spans 14 amino acids. V was pared by 3 bases and J by 4 bases, with 13 bases between. In nucleotides, the CDR3 is TGTGCCAGCAGCCACAGGGCCAATCCATACGAGCAGTACTTC. Amino acids: CASSHRANPYEQYF.

This clonotype has only a few counts. The chain links TRBV11-2 to TRBJ2-3; TRBD2 matches 12 bases. The CDR3 extends over 14 amino acids. Germline V lookup: CDR1 SGHAT, CDR2 FQNNGV. V shed 5 bases, J shed 7 bases, and the junction held 4 bases outside the gene matches. In DNA, the CDR3 is TGTGCCAGCAGCCCTAGCGGGAGGGGGAATACGCAGTATTTT. This codes for CASSPSGRGNTQYF.

The rearrangement uses TRBV12-3 or TRBV12-4 and TRBJ2-2; D is ambiguous. Trimming removed 7 bases from V and 0 bases from J, with 6 bases in between. The CDR3 loop spans 13 amino acids. The CDR3 sequence is CASTDTNTGELFF. The CDR3 region has the DNA TGTGCCAGCACCGATACGAACACCGGGGAGCTGTTTTTT.

For the CDR3, the DNA is TGCGCCAGCAGCTCTGGACAGGCCCTATTCACAGATACGCAGTATTTT. This codes for CASSSGQALFTDTQYF. V usage is TRBV5-1 and J usage is TRBJ2-3; 7 bases are shared with TRBD1. Germline CDR1 is SGHRS and CDR2 is YFSETQ. V shed 3 bases, J shed 2 bases, and the junction held 9 bases outside the gene matches. This CDR3 has 16 amino acids.

The V call is TRBV29-1, the J call TRBJ2-7, with D tentatively TRBD2 (5 bases). V was cut by 6 bases and J by 4 bases, with 10 bases left in between. Germline V gives CDR1 SQVTM, CDR2 ANQGSEA. The CDR3 has 11 residues. The chain's CDR3 is CSVYTGYEQYF. The CDR3 DNA is TGCAGCGTGTATACGGGATACGAGCAGTACTTC.

Only a few counts were recorded for this clonotype. The J gene is TRBJ1-1, the V gene TRBV25-1; D remains ambiguous. This CDR3 comprises 13 residues. Germline V gene sequence: CDR1 MGHDK, CDR2 SYGVNS. V dropped 5 bases and J dropped 4 bases, with 11 bases sitting between them. DNA for the CDR3: TGTGCCAGCAGTCCTGCAAGTAGCACTGAAGCTTTCTTT. Protein sequence: CASSPASSTEAFF.

The chain is built from TRBV5-1 and TRBJ1-3; unclear D gene. Germline V gives CDR1 SGHRS, CDR2 YFSETQ. The CDR3 has 15 amino acids. V dropped 7 bases and J dropped 0 bases, with 14 bases sitting between them. This chain's CDR3 is CASGSDGDSGNTIYF. CDR3 DNA sequence: TGCGCCAGCGGATCGGATGGGGACTCTGGAAACACCATATATTTT.

This chain links TRBV10-3 with TRBJ1-6; D is undetermined. Germline CDR1 reads ENHRY; CDR2 reads SYGVKD. There are 16 residues in the CDR3. V lost 8 bases and J lost 0, with 14 bases in between. CDR3 loop: CAIGPQAPSYNSPLHF. CDR3 DNA sequence: TGTGCCATCGGGCCCCAGGCCCCCTCCTATAATTCACCCCTCCACTTT.

V and J are TRBV5-4 and TRBJ2-3; 14 bases match TRBD2. Germline-derived CDR1 and CDR2 are SGHNT and YYREEE (reference sequence). CDR3 size: 19 residues. The ends lost 0 bases at V and 2 bases at J; junction bases unmatched: 8. The CDR3 loop is CASSLGLAGGMEDTDTQYF. The CDR3 nucleotides are TGTGCCAGCAGCTTGGGACTAGCGGGAGGGATGGAGGACACAGATACGCAGTATTTT. Looking up the rest from reference TRBV5-4 and TRBJ2-3 gives the full variable domain: ETGVTQSPTHLIKTRGQQVTLRCSSQSGHNTVSWYQQALGQGPQFIFQYYREEENGRGNFPPRFSGLQFPNYSSELNVNALELDDSALYLCASSLGLAGGMEDTDTQYFGPGTRLTVL.

This chain's CDR3 is CASSTSAASTGELFF. CDR3 DNA: TGCGCCAGCAGCACCTCCGCAGCTAGCACCGGGGAGCTGTTTTTT. The chain couples TRBV5-1 to TRBJ2-2; D ambiguous. Germline values: CDR1 SGHRS, CDR2 YFSETQ. With 4 bases removed from V and 4 bases from J, the gap between germline ends came to 14 bases. The CDR3 consists of 15 residues.

This clonotype was observed a few times. In nucleotides, the CDR3 is TGCGCCAGCAGCTCCTCTTATGGGTACCAAGAGACCCAGTACTTC. Its translation is CASSSSYGYQETQYF. The chain is built from TRBV5-1 and TRBJ2-5; no reliable D call. CDR3 length: 15 amino acids. V gave up 3 bases and J gave up 0 bases, with 12 bases separating them. Germline lookup yields CDR1 SGHRS and CDR2 YFSETQ.

This clonotype occurred many times. The V call is TRBV4-1, the J call TRBJ1-1; no reliable D call. V was clipped by 6 bases and J by 0 bases, with 11 bases between them. The CDR3 covers 14 residues. Germline CDR1 is MGHRA and CDR2 is YSYEKL. As DNA, the CDR3 is TGCGCCAGCAGGGGGAGGACGGTGAACACTGAAGCTTTCTTT. This codes for CASRGRTVNTEAFF.

This clonotype occurred a few times. This chain connects TRBV19 to TRBJ2-7, with TRBD1 identical over 8 bases. The CDR3 is made up of 15 amino acids. The germline V gene has CDR1 LNHDA and CDR2 SQIVND (reference sequence). Trimming removed 1 base from V and 1 base from J; junction bases left unmatched: 3. CDR3 nucleotide sequence: TGTGCCAGTAGTATAGTCCAGGGGGCTTCCTACGAGCAGTACTTC. It specifies CASSIVQGASYEQYF.

J is TRBJ1-2 and V is TRBV30; TRBD1 aligns across 7 bases. The CDR3 contains 14 residues. CDR1 and CDR2 (germline): GTSNPN, SVGIG (reference sequence). J lost 4 bases, V lost 4 bases, and 9 bases had no gene match. The CDR3 coding sequence is TGTGCCTGGACCGTGACAGGGCCTGGCTATGGCTACACCTTC. Its protein product is CAWTVTGPGYGYTF.

The chain uses TRBV6-1 and TRBJ2-5, with 10 bases aligning to TRBD2. The CDR3 is 14 residues long. Germline lookup yields CDR1 MNHNS and CDR2 SASEGT. V lost 6 bases, J lost 5 bases, and 6 bases stayed unmatched. The DNA for the CDR3 is TGTGCCAGCAGCCGAGCGGGAGGGCCCGAGACCCAGTACTTC. It encodes CASSRAGGPETQYF.